This T cell receptor (beta chain) is from a study of siplizumab effects on memory and regulatory T cells. Study results and limitations: Roughly 80-96% of proliferating clones (CD4+ or CD8+) could not be assigned a naive or memory phenotype. Memory cells that were CD4+ and unstimulated gave rise to alloreactive sequences, which siplizumab significantly reduced. A mean of around 65% of mappable alloreactive CD4+ clones were Treg-derived with siplizumab, compared with about 27% in controls.

Germline CDR1 reads SGHNT; CDR2 reads YENEEA. The length of the CDR3 is 15 residues. V gave up 4 bases and J gave up 4 bases, with 14 bases separating them. The table came from immunoSEQ multiplex PCR; TCRdb's copy has only in-frame clones and leaves some out. Here the sample spans 60,000 to 70,000 clones, roughly 88% being singletons. As for this clone: The antigen is undetermined.

The gene calls are TRBV11-3 and TRBJ1-5; tentative D call: TRBD1 (5 bases). The clonotype comes from a human donor in good health. Sequenced: Tregs sorted from blood. The CDR3 nucleotides read TGTGCCAGCAGCTATTCTGGGGCAGCTAATCAGCCCCAGCATTTT. This gives the protein CASSYSGAANQPQHF.